Listed below are T cell receptor beta chains from one sample, sequenced in a study of OX40 agonist ivuxolimab in advanced cancers. Profiled with immunoSEQ multiplex PCR; TCRdb holds only in-frame clones, not every one. Seen here are fewer than 6,000 clones, 65% to 70% observed once, and the top ten hold about 38%. Sequenced here: CD4+ or CD8+ T cells sorted from blood, sampled in a trial of the OX40 agonist ivuxolimab. Every receptor here comes from an adult with an advanced solid tumor such as melanoma, head and neck, liver or kidney cancer. Both conserved end residues are part of each CDR3. The D gene is left open where the match is weak. Clone size, where shown, is once, few, many, or a class for clones that have expanded.

j_call	v_call	cdr3_length	d_call	clone_size	cdr3_nt	cdr3_aa
TRBJ2-7	TRBV19	14	-	-	TGTGCCAGTAGTATAGGCACACAGGTCTACGAGCAGTACTTC	CASSIGTQVYEQYF
TRBJ1-2	TRBV6-6	14	-	-	TGTGCCAGCAGTTATCAGGGAGGGAGGTATGGCTACACCTTC	CASSYQGGRYGYTF
TRBJ1-5	TRBV30	12	-	-	TGTGCCTGGAACACAGACAATCAGCCCCAGCATTTT	CAWNTDNQPQHF
TRBJ2-7	TRBV6-6	15	TRBD2	-	TGTGCCAGCAGCCCGGGGGAGGGGCTCGGGTACGAGCAGTACTTC	CASSPGEGLGYEQYF
TRBJ1-1	TRBV6-5	16	TRBD1	few	TGTGCCAGCAGTTGGGGACCTGACAGGGGGCGGACTGAAGCTTTCTTT	CASSWGPDRGRTEAFF
TRBJ2-7	TRBV4-2	15	-	-	TGTGCCAGCAGCCAAGATAGGGGGGAGCCCTACGAGCAGTACTTC	CASSQDRGEPYEQYF
TRBJ1-6	TRBV30	15	TRBD1	-	TGTGCCCTCAATAATCGACAGGGCGGGAATTCACCCCTCCACTTT	CALNNRQGGNSPLHF
TRBJ2-1	TRBV4-1	15	-	-	TGCGCCAGCAGCCCCCTCGGGACGGGGGACAATGAGCAGTTCTTC	CASSPLGTGDNEQFF
TRBJ2-7	TRBV12-5	16	TRBD1	-	TGTGCTAGTGGCCTTGATGTCCGGGACAGGTACGACGAGCAGTACTTC	CASGLDVRDRYDEQYF
TRBJ1-1	TRBV15	16	-	-	TGTGCCACCAGCAGAGTATCTGGGACACCGAACACTGAAGCTTTCTTT	CATSRVSGTPNTEAFF
TRBJ2-3	TRBV7-8	16	TRBD2	-	TGTGCCAGCAGCTTAGGGGTTAGCGGGAGCACAGATACGCAGTATTTT	CASSLGVSGSTDTQYF
TRBJ2-7	TRBV29-1	12	-	-	TGCAGCGTATGGGGGAGCACGTACGAGCAGTACTTC	CSVWGSTYEQYF
TRBJ2-7	TRBV5-5	15	TRBD2	few	TGTGCCAGCAGCCCTGGGGTAGGGGAGGGGTACGAGCAGTACTTC	CASSPGVGEGYEQYF
TRBJ2-7	TRBV28	16	-	-	TGTGCCAGCAGTTACAGTCCACAGTTGCGCTCCTACGAGCAGTACTTC	CASSYSPQLRSYEQYF
TRBJ2-3	TRBV6-5	14	TRBD1	-	TGTGCCAGCAGTTGGACAGGGGGGACAGATACGCAGTATTTT	CASSWTGGTDTQYF
TRBJ2-1	TRBV2	16	TRBD2	-	TGTGCCAGCAGCCCAGAGCGGGAGAGCTTCTACAATGTGCAGTTCTTC	CASSPERESFYNVQFF
TRBJ2-1	TRBV27	17	TRBD2	few	TGTGCCAGCAGTCCAATCCCGACTAGCGGGAGGGGAGGTGAGCAGTTCTTC	CASSPIPTSGRGGEQFF
TRBJ2-7	TRBV10-3	15	TRBD2	-	TGTGCCATCAGTGATCCCGACCGGGAGGGGGACGAGCAGTACTTC	CAISDPDREGDEQYF
TRBJ1-1	TRBV4-3	14	-	-	TGCGCCAGCAGCCCACGGGACTCTGCCTCTGAAGCTTTCTTT	CASSPRDSASEAFF
TRBJ2-1	TRBV27	14	-	-	TGTGCCAGCAGTTTAAAGGGGACCTACAATGAGCAGTTCTTC	CASSLKGTYNEQFF
TRBJ2-7	TRBV10-3	14	TRBD1	-	TGTGCCATAAAGGAGGGGACAGGCTTTAACGAGCAGTACTTC	CAIKEGTGFNEQYF
TRBJ2-1	TRBV29-1	13	-	-	TGCAGCGGGGGGACTGGAGAGGGTAATGAGCAGTTCTTC	CSGGTGEGNEQFF
TRBJ2-2	TRBV6-6	15	-	-	TGTGCCAGCAGTTACTCGAGGGCGCCCACCGGGGAGCTGTTTTTT	CASSYSRAPTGELFF
TRBJ1-4	TRBV15	16	TRBD1	-	TGTGCCACCAGCAGAGATAAGGGACAGGGGTATGAAAAACTGTTTTTT	CATSRDKGQGYEKLFF
TRBJ2-3	TRBV7-6	15	-	-	TGTGCCAGCAGCTTAGTAGTGCGGGCCACAGATACGCAGTATTTT	CASSLVVRATDTQYF
TRBJ2-3	TRBV7-3	14	TRBD1	medium-sized	TGTGCCAGCAGCCCCGGACAGGGTGCAGATACGCAGTATTTT	CASSPGQGADTQYF
TRBJ2-7	TRBV4-1	17	TRBD1	once	TGCGCCAGCAGCCAAGGGGTGGAGGGACAGGGCCTATACGAGCAGTACTTC	CASSQGVEGQGLYEQYF
TRBJ1-2	TRBV5-4	16	TRBD1	-	TGTGCCAGCAGCTTGGTATTAGGACAGGGCAACTATGGCTACACCTTC	CASSLVLGQGNYGYTF
TRBJ2-1	TRBV18	15	TRBD2	-	TGTGCCAGCTCACCGGGTCTAGCGGGAGGCAATGAGCAGTTCTTC	CASSPGLAGGNEQFF
TRBJ2-1	TRBV5-1	10	TRBD2	-	TGCGCCAGCAGCGGGACTAGGACGTTCTTC	CASSGTRTFF
TRBJ1-1	TRBV30	13	-	-	TGTGCCTGGAGTGTTAAGGAGGGCACTGAAGCTTTCTTT	CAWSVKEGTEAFF
TRBJ2-7	TRBV5-1	13	TRBD1	-	TGCGCCAGCAGCGCAGACAGGGGCTACGAGCAGTACTTC	CASSADRGYEQYF
TRBJ2-3	TRBV13	13	-	-	TGTGCCACCGGGCTGTCACTTTCACATACGCAGTATTTT	CATGLSLSHTQYF
TRBJ1-4	TRBV7-3	12	-	-	TGTGCCAGCAGCTCTTTTAATGAAAAACTGTTTTTT	CASSSFNEKLFF
TRBJ2-2	TRBV13	14	TRBD1	few	TGTGCCAGCAGCATCGGCCAGGGGGTCGGGGAGCTGTTTTTT	CASSIGQGVGELFF
TRBJ2-7	TRBV4-2	14	-	-	TGTGCCAGCAGTCCTAGCGTGTCCTCCTACGAGCAGTACTTC	CASSPSVSSYEQYF
TRBJ2-3	TRBV6-4	15	-	-	TGTGCCAGCAGTGACTCGTCAGGGGGCACAGATACGCAGTATTTT	CASSDSSGGTDTQYF
TRBJ2-1	TRBV6-7	16	TRBD2	-	TGTGCCAGCAGTTACGATGGGACTAGCGATTACAATGAGCAGTTCTTC	CASSYDGTSDYNEQFF
TRBJ2-3	TRBV4-3	21	TRBD2	-	TGCGCCAGCAGCCAAAAAGTAGCCGGACTAGCGGGAGGGCTTGGCTCAGATACGCAGTATTTT	CASSQKVAGLAGGLGSDTQYF
TRBJ2-1	TRBV9	13	-	-	TGTGCCAGCAGCCTAGACTCTTACAATGAGCAGTTCTTC	CASSLDSYNEQFF
TRBJ1-1	TRBV5-6	14	-	-	TGTGCCAGCAGCGGAGGGGACACTTACACTGAAGCTTTCTTT	CASSGGDTYTEAFF
TRBJ1-1	TRBV27	12	-	-	TGTGCCAGCAGTCTGGGGAACACTGAAGCTTTCTTT	CASSLGNTEAFF
TRBJ2-7	TRBV7-8	14	-	-	TGTGCCAGCAGCTTAGATGCGGGGTCCTACGAGCAGTACTTC	CASSLDAGSYEQYF
TRBJ2-7	TRBV15	18	-	-	TGTGCCACCAGCAGAGATGGGGGGGCGTCGAGCCCCGCCTACGAGCAGTACTTC	CATSRDGGASSPAYEQYF
TRBJ2-7	TRBV4-3	16	TRBD2	-	TGCGCCAGCAGCCAAGGACTAGCGGGAGTCTCCTACGAGCAGTACTTC	CASSQGLAGVSYEQYF
TRBJ2-5	TRBV7-9	17	TRBD1	-	TGTGCCAGCAGCGGAAGAGCAGACACAGGGGCACAAGAGACCCAGTACTTC	CASSGRADTGAQETQYF
TRBJ1-2	TRBV25-1	12	-	-	TGTGCCAGCAGTGAATTCTGGAATGGCTACACCTTC	CASSEFWNGYTF
TRBJ1-1	TRBV30	13	-	-	TGTGCCTGGAGTGAGGCAGGGTGGACTGAAGCTTTCTTT	CAWSEAGWTEAFF
TRBJ1-2	TRBV11-1	14	TRBD1	-	TGTGCCAGCAGCCCGGGACAGGGAAACTATGGCTACACCTTC	CASSPGQGNYGYTF
TRBJ1-1	TRBV30	13	-	few	TGTGCCTGGAGTGTCGTCGGGGCCACTGAAGCTTTCTTT	CAWSVVGATEAFF
TRBJ1-1	TRBV19	17	-	-	TGTGCCAGTAGTATAAGTGGGAGCCCGGGAGGGGACACTGAAGCTTTCTTT	CASSISGSPGGDTEAFF
TRBJ1-4	TRBV27	13	-	-	TGTGCCAGCAGTTTAGAGGGTCAAGAAAAACTGTTTTTT	CASSLEGQEKLFF
TRBJ2-1	TRBV27	15	TRBD2	-	TGTGCCAGCAGTTCCCTAGCGGGATCCTACAATGAGCAGTTCTTC	CASSSLAGSYNEQFF
TRBJ2-1	TRBV29-1	13	-	-	TGCAGCGTTGAGGGCAGGGGTGGCAATGAGCAGTTCTTC	CSVEGRGGNEQFF
TRBJ1-2	TRBV5-8	15	-	-	TGTGCCAGCAGCTTGTCGGGGGGTGCCTTCTATGGCTACACCTTC	CASSLSGGAFYGYTF